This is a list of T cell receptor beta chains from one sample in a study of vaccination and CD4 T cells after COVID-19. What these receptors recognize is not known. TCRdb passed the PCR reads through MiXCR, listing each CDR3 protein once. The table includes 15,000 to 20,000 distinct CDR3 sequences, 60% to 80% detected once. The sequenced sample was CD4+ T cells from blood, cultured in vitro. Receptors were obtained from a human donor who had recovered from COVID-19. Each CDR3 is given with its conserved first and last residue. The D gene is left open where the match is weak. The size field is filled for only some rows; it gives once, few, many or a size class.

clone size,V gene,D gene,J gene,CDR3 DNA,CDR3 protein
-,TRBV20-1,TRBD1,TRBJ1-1,TGCAGTGCTATTGACAGGGGGCGAAACACTGAAGCTTTCTTT,CSAIDRGRNTEAFF
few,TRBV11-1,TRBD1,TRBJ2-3,TGTGCCAGCAGCCCTACAGGGGACACAGATACGCAGTATTTT,CASSPTGDTDTQYF
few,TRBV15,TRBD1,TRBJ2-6,TGTGCCACCAGCAGGGGATGGGGGACAGGTGGCTCTGGGGCCAACGTCCTGACTTTC,CATSRGWGTGGSGANVLTF
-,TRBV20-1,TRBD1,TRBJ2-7,TGCAGTGCTAGGACAGGGTCCTACGAGCAGTACTTC,CSARTGSYEQYF
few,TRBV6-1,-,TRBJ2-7,TGTGCCAGCATGGTAGGCAGGGCGAACGAGCAGTACTTC,CASMVGRANEQYF
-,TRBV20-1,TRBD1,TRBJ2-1,TGCAGTGCTCCAGGGGACAGGGCAGTTAATGAGCAGTTCTTC,CSAPGDRAVNEQFF
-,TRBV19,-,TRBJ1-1,TGTGCCAGTAGTGCTCTATCGAGCACTGAAGCTTTCTTT,CASSALSSTEAFF
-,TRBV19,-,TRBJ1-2,TGTGCCAGTAGTCCTAGTATCTGGGTACCCTATGGCTACACCTTC,CASSPSIWVPYGYTF
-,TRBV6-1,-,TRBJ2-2,TGTGCCAGCAACCAGGGAGGGAACACCGGGGAGCTGTTTTTT,CASNQGGNTGELFF
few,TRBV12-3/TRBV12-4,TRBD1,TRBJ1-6,TGTGCCAGCAGGGGGGACAGTTATAATTCACCCCTCCACTTT,CASRGDSYNSPLHF
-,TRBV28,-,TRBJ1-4,TGTGCCAGCAGTTTAGTTCCAACGGAGGAAAAACTGTTTTTT,CASSLVPTEEKLFF
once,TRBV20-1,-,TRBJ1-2,TGCAGTGCTAGATCGACAGTTAACTATGGCTACACCTTC,CSARSTVNYGYTF
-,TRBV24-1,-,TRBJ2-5,TGTGCCACCAGTGATTTTGTTTCGGACGTTCAAGAGGCCCAGTACTTC,CATSDFVSDVQEAQYF
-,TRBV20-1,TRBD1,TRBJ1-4,TGCAGTGCTAGAGATCAGAGAGGGGGCGGTAAACTGTTTTTT,CSARDQRGGGKLFF
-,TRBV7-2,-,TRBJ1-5,TGTGCCAGCAGCTTGGGCGGGTGGAGCAATCAGCCCCAGCATTTT,CASSLGGWSNQPQHF
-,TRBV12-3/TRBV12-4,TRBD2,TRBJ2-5,TGTGCCAGCACGGGAGGGCCCGGCCAAGAGACCCAGTACTTC,CASTGGPGQETQYF